This section outlines one T cell receptor beta chain sequence together with its context. As yet, its antigen is unknown. The sample belongs to a study of cytotoxic CD8 clonotypes in ibrutinib-treated CLL. Study conclusions and caveats: Baseline levels were approached again at progression, after clonality had risen at ibrutinib response. Baseline levels of clonality went above those of age-matched healthy donors and moved with circulating CD8+ T-cell counts.

Target depth was 1 in 200,000 to 1 in 1 million T cells, about 10x per clonotype. Clones were sequenced by immunoSEQ multiplex PCR, and TCRdb holds only the in-frame ones, with some missing. The repertoire includes roughly 13,000 clones, 70% of them detected once, and 5.4% sits in the top ten. The CDR3 totals 14 residues. Trimming cost V 4 bases and J 6 bases, with 14 bases left between them. Germline CDR1 is SGHTS and CDR2 is YDEGEE. The sequence was collected from a human donor with chronic lymphocytic leukemia. This chain connects TRBV5-8 to TRBJ2-4, with D perhaps TRBD2 (6 bases). The source material was PBMCs, sampled before ibrutinib treatment. The CDR3 sequence: CASSDRRGGNIQYF. CDR3 nucleotide sequence: TGTGCCAGCAGCGACCGGAGGGGCGGAAACATTCAGTACTTC.